The 22 T cell receptor beta chains below were found in one sample sequenced in a study of monozygotic twins with inflammatory bowel disease. TCRdb re-called the 5' RACE reads and shows each CDR3 protein once, DNA omitted. In total, the table holds some 170,000 distinct CDR3 sequences. Specimen: blood. The receptors shown here come from a human donor with ulcerative colitis or Crohn's disease, or a healthy co-twin of an affected twin (not recorded which).

This sequence joins TRBV24-1 and TRBJ2-5; TCRdb lists TRBD1, though no DNA is available to test this call. Germline values: CDR1 KGHDR, CDR2 SFDVKD. The length of the CDR3 is 18 residues. The CDR3 loop reads CATSDSWRWDSGQETQYF.

The gene calls are TRBV5-4 and TRBJ2-7. Germline-derived CDR1 and CDR2 are SGHNT and YYREEE (reference sequence). This CDR3 is 13 amino acids long. The chain's CDR3 is CASSREPVYEQYF. Full variable domain (missing parts from reference TRBV5-4 and TRBJ2-7): ETGVTQSPTHLIKTRGQQVTLRCSSQSGHNTVSWYQQALGQGPQFIFQYYREEENGRGNFPPRFSGLQFPNYSSELNVNALELDDSALYLCASSREPVYEQYFGPGTRLTVT.

The V and J genes are TRBV4-1 and TRBJ2-1; TCRdb calls TRBD2, which cannot be checked without DNA. The CDR3 loop spans 16 amino acids. Germline V lookup: CDR1 MGHRA, CDR2 YSYEKL. CDR3 protein: CASSATSGSSYNEQFF.

V and J are TRBV7-8 and TRBJ2-4; lacking DNA, the TRBD2 call made by TCRdb goes unchecked. CDR1 is SGHVS and CDR2 is FQNEAQ in the germline V gene. The CDR3 is 16 amino acids. CDR3 amino acids: CASSLTVPGTVNIQYF.

The J gene is TRBJ1-1, the V gene TRBV29-1; the D call of TRBD1 rests on TCRdb alone, since no DNA is present to check it. The CDR3 is 16 amino acids. Germline lookup yields CDR1 SQVTM and CDR2 ANQGSEA. The CDR3 sequence is CSVGSWDRIMNTEAFF.

The CDR3 spells CASSFTGGLNTGELFF. The V call is TRBV7-2, the J call TRBJ2-2; TCRdb outputs TRBD1, but without DNA this stays unchecked. Germline V gene lookup returns CDR1 SGHTA and CDR2 FQGNSA. This CDR3 comprises 16 residues.

The chain joins TRBV28 to TRBJ2-7; TCRdb indicates TRBD1, and absent DNA this call remains unverified. Per germline, CDR1 MDHEN and CDR2 SYDVKM. The CDR3 is made up of 14 amino acids. CDR3 loop: CASSPWTDSYEQYF.

The chain links TRBV3-1 to TRBJ2-7; TCRdb proposes TRBD2, but this gene call is untestable without DNA. CDR1 is LGHDT and CDR2 is YNNKEL in the germline V gene (reference sequence). The CDR3 is 15 amino acids. CDR3 loop: CASSQVGSSGKEQYF.

The V gene is TRBV2, the J gene TRBJ2-1. From germline, CDR1 is SNHLY and CDR2 FYNNEI. This CDR3 contains 14 residues. The CDR3 protein is CASSVSPLNNEQFF.

The chain uses TRBV7-9 and TRBJ2-1; TCRdb indicates TRBD1, and absent DNA this call remains unverified. The CDR3 runs to 16 residues. Germline V CDR1 and CDR2: SEHNR, FQNEAQ (reference sequence). The CDR3 sequence is CASSLGDVVSYNEQFF. Full variable domain (outside the CDR3, taken from reference TRBV7-9 and TRBJ2-1): DTGVSQNPRHKITKRGQNVTFRCDPISEHNRLYWYRQTLGQGPEFLTYFQNEAQLEKSRLLSDRFSAERPKGSFSTLEIQRTEQGDSAMYLCASSLGDVVSYNEQFFGPGTRLTVL.

The chain's CDR3 is CASSEGTAQRNEQFF. V and J are TRBV5-1 and TRBJ2-1; TCRdb calls TRBD2, which cannot be checked without DNA. Germline CDR1 SGHRS, CDR2 YFSETQ. The CDR3 has 15 residues. The entire variable domain, with the rest obtained from reference TRBV5-1 and TRBJ2-1, is as follows: KAGVTQTPRYLIKTRGQQVTLSCSPISGHRSVSWYQQTPGQGLQFLFEYFSETQRNKGNFPGRFSGRQFSNSRSEMNVSTLELGDSALYLCASSEGTAQRNEQFFGPGTRLTVL.

The rearrangement joins TRBV19 to TRBJ2-4; the TCRdb D gene call, TRBD1, has no DNA to confirm it. Germline V CDR1 and CDR2: LNHDA, SQIVND (reference sequence). The CDR3 totals 13 residues. Here the CDR3 reads CASSIDQGRMQYF.

The rearrangement joins TRBV10-3 to TRBJ1-5. This CDR3 is built from 13 residues. CDR1 ENHRY and CDR2 SYGVKD come from the germline V gene. The CDR3: CAITADSNQPQHF.

The chain uses TRBV27 and TRBJ2-7; TCRdb reports TRBD1, a call that lacks DNA to check it against. The germline gives CDR1 MNHEY, CDR2 SMNVEV (reference sequence). There are 14 residues in the CDR3. The CDR3: CASSLNRASYEQYF.

The gene calls are TRBV19 and TRBJ1-1; TCRdb gives TRBD1 as the D gene, but with no DNA this cannot be confirmed. Germline V CDR1 and CDR2: LNHDA, SQIVND (reference sequence). This CDR3 is 14 amino acids long. CDR3 residues: CASSIGQDRSEAFF.

The gene calls are TRBV7-2 and TRBJ1-5; TCRdb lists TRBD1, though no DNA is available to test this call. From germline, CDR1 is SGHTA and CDR2 FQGNSA. The CDR3 loop spans 14 amino acids. CDR3 region: CASSPDRGREPQHF.

The rearrangement joins TRBV7-9 to TRBJ2-1; TCRdb reports TRBD2, a call that lacks DNA to check it against. The CDR3 extends over 15 amino acids. Germline V gives CDR1 SEHNR, CDR2 FQNEAQ (reference sequence). The CDR3 reads CASSLASGRAYEQFF.

The chain joins TRBV9 to TRBJ1-4. The germline gives CDR1 SGDLS, CDR2 YYNGEE. CDR3 length: 14 amino acids. The CDR3 reads CASSVGWGGEKLFF.

The chain uses TRBV19 and TRBJ2-1; TCRdb indicates TRBD2, and absent DNA this call remains unverified. The germline V gene has CDR1 LNHDA and CDR2 SQIVND (reference sequence). The CDR3 totals 13 residues. The CDR3 spells CASSRLAGDEQFF. Full variable domain (remainder filled in from reference TRBV19 and TRBJ2-1): DGGITQSPKYLFRKEGQNVTLSCEQNLNHDAMYWYRQDPGQGLRLIYYSQIVNDFQKGDIAEGYSVSREKKESFPLTVTSAQKNPTAFYLCASSRLAGDEQFFGPGTRLTVL.

This chain connects TRBV29-1 to TRBJ2-1; TCRdb's D gene call, TRBD2, goes unchecked for lack of DNA. Germline loops: CDR1 SQVTM, CDR2 ANQGSEA. This CDR3 comprises 12 residues. Here the CDR3 reads CSVRTEYNEQFF.

The genes are TRBV5-1 and TRBJ2-3. The CDR3 has 13 amino acids. CDR1 and CDR2 (germline): SGHRS, YFSETQ. CDR3 sequence: CASSLLITDTQYF.

The rearrangement uses TRBV6-5 and TRBJ1-5; TCRdb's D call of TRBD1 is untestable without DNA. Germline V gene data show CDR1 as MNHEY and CDR2 as SVGAGI. This CDR3 has 15 amino acids. CDR3 in amino acids: CASSSQAGAPRPQHF.